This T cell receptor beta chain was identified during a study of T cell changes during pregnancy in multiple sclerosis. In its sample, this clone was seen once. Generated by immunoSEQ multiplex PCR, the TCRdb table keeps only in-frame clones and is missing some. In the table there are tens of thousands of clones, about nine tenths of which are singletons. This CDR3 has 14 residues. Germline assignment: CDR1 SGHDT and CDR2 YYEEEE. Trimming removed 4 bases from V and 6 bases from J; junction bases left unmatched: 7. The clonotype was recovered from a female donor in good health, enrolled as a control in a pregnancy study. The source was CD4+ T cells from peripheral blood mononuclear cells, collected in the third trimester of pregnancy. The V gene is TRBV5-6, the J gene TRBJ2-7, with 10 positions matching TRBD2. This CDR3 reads CASSQLAGAFEQYF. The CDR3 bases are TGTGCCAGCAGCCAGCTAGCGGGGGCCTTCGAGCAGTACTTC.